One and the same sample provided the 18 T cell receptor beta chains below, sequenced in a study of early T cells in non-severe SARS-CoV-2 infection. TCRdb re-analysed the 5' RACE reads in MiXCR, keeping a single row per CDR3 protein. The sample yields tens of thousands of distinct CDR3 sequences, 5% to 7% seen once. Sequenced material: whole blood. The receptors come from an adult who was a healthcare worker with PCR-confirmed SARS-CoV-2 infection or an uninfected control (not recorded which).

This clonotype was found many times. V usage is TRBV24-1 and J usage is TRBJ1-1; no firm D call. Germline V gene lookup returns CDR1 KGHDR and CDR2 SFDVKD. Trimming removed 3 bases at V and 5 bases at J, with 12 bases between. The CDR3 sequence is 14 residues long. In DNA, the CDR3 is TGTGCCACCAGTGATGGCTCCAAGGGAACTGAAGCTTTCTTT. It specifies CATSDGSKGTEAFF.

CDR3: CASSPGPEGAAGELFF. CDR3 nucleotide sequence: TGTGCCAGCAGCCCAGGCCCCGAGGGGGCAGCCGGGGAGCTGTTTTTT. The chain links TRBV7-9 to TRBJ2-2; 7 bases fit TRBD1. The CDR3 is made up of 16 amino acids. Looked up from germline, CDR1 is SEHNR and CDR2 is FQNEAQ (reference sequence). The V and J ends lost 5 bases and 6 bases, in that order; junction bases with no gene match: 12.

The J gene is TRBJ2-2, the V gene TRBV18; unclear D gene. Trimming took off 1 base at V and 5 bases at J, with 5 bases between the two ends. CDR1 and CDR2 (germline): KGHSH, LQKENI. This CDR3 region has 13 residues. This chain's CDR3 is CASSPQATGELFF. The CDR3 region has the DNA TGTGCCAGCTCACCACAGGCTACCGGGGAGCTGTTTTTT.

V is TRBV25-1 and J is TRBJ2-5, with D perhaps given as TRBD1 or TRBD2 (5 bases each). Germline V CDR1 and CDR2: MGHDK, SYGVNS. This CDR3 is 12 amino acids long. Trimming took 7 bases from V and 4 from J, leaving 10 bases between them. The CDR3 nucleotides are TGTGCCAGCACGGGGCAGGGAGAGACCCAGTACTTC. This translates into CASTGQGETQYF.

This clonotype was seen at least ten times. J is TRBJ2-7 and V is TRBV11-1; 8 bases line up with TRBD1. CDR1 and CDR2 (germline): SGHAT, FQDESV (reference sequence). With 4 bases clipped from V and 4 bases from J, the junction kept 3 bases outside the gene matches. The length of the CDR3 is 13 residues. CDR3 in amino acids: CASSSTGAYEQYF. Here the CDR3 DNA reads TGTGCCAGCAGCTCGACAGGGGCATACGAGCAGTACTTC.

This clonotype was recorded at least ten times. CDR3 in amino acids: CASSLTGGAGNTIYF. The CDR3 DNA follows: TGTGCCAGCAGCCTGACAGGGGGCGCGGGAAACACCATATATTTT. The V call is TRBV7-9, the J call TRBJ1-3, with 10 bases lining up with TRBD1. Per the germline V gene, CDR1 is SEHNR and CDR2 is FQNEAQ (reference sequence). V trimming: 5 bases; J trimming: 4 bases; junction bases outside the gene matches: 5. The CDR3 is made up of 15 amino acids.

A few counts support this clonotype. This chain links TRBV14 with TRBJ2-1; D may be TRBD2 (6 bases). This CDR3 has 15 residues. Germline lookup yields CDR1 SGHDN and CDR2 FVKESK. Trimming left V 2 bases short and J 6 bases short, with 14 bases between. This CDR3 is CASSQTGGMINEQFF. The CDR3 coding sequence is TGTGCCAGCAGCCAAACTGGCGGGATGATCAATGAGCAGTTCTTC. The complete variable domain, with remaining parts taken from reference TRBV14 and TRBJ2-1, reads EAGVTQFPSHSVIEKGQTVTLRCDPISGHDNLYWYRRVMGKEIKFLLHFVKESKQDESGMPNNRFLAERTGGTYSTLKVQPAELEDSGVYFCASSQTGGMINEQFFGPGTRLTVL.

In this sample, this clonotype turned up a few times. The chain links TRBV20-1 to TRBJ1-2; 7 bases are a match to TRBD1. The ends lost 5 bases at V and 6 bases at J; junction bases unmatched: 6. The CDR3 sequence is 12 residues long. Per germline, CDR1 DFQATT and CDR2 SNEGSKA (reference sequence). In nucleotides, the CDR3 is TGCAGTGCTCCCCGACAGGGCCATGGCTACACCTTC. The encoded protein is CSAPRQGHGYTF.

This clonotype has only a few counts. CDR3 bases: TGTGCCAGCACTCCGACTGGGACAGGATCCACTGAAGCTTTCTTT. It is translated as CASTPTGTGSTEAFF. The rearrangement uses TRBV6-2 or TRBV6-3 and TRBJ1-1, with 8 bases lining up with TRBD1. J gave up 4 bases and V 7 bases, and 11 bases lay outside the gene matches. Germline CDR1 is MNHEY and CDR2 is SVGEGT. The CDR3 covers 15 residues.

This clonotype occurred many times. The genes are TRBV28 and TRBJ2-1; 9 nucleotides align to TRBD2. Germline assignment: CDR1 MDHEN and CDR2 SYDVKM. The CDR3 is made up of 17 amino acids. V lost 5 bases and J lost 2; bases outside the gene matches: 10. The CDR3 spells CASSPPSGVITYNEQFF. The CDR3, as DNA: TGTGCCAGCAGTCCACCTAGCGGGGTGATCACCTACAATGAGCAGTTCTTC.

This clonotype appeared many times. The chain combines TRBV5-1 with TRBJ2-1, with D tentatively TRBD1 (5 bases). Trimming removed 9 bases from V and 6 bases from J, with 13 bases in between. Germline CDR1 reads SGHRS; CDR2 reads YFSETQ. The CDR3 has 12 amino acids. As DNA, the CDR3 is TGCGCCACCTCGGACACACTCAATGAGCAGTTCTTC. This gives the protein CATSDTLNEQFF.

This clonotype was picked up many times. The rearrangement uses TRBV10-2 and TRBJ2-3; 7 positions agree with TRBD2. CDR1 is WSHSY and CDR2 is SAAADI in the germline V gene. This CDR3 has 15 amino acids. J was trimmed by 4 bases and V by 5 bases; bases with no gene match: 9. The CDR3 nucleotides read TGCGCCAGCAGTCTAGGGAGGGGATCGGCAGATACGCAGTATTTT. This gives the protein CASSLGRGSADTQYF.

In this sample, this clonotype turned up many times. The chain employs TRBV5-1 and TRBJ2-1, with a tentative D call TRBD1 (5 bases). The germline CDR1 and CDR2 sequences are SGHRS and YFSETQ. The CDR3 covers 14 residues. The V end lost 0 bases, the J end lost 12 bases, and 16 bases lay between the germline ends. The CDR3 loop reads CASSLDQGRLGQFF. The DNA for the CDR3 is TGCGCCAGCAGCTTGGATCAGGGTAGATTAGGGCAGTTCTTC.

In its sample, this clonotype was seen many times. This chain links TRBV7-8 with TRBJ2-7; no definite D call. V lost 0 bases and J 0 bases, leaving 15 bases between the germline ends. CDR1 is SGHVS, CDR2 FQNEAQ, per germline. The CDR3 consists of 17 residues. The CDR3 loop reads CASSLAYSARLSYEQYF. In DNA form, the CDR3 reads TGTGCCAGCAGCTTAGCCTACAGTGCACGCCTCTCCTACGAGCAGTACTTC.

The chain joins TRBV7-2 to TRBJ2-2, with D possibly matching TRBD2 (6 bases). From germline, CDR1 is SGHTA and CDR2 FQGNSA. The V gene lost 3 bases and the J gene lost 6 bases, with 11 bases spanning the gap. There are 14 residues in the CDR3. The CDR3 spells CASSLSLASGELFF. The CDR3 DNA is TGTGCCAGCAGCTTGAGTCTAGCGTCCGGGGAGCTGTTTTTT.

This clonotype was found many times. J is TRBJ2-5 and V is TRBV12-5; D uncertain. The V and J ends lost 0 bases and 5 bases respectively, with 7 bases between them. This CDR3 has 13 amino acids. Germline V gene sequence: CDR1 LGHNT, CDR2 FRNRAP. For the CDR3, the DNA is TGTGCTAGTGGTTTGGTCGGCGTGGAGACCCAGTACTTC. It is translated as CASGLVGVETQYF.

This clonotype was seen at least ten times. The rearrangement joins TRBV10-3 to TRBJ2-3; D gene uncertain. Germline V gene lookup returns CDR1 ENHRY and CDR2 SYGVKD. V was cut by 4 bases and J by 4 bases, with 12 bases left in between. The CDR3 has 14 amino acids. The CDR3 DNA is TGTGCCATCAGTGTTTGGTTAGCAGCAGATACGCAGTATTTT. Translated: CAISVWLAADTQYF.

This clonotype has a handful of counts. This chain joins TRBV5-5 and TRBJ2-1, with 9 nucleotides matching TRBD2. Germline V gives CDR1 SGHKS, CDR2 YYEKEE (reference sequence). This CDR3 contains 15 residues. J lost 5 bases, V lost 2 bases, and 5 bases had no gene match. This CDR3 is CASSLLLAGDNEQFF. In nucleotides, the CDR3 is TGTGCCAGCAGCTTACTATTAGCGGGAGACAATGAGCAGTTCTTC. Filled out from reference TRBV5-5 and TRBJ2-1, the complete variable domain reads DAGVTQSPTHLIKTRGQQVTLRCSPISGHKSVSWYQQVLGQGPQFIFQYYEKEERGRGNFPDRFSARQFPNYSSELNVNALLLGDSALYLCASSLLLAGDNEQFFGPGTRLTVL.